These T cell receptor beta chains were read from a single sample in a study of cytomegalovirus exposure and HLA in healthy donors. Using immunoSEQ multiplex PCR, the repertoire was profiled, and TCRdb retains in-frame clones only, with some absent. The top ten hold more than 0.2% of the sample, which has some 200,000 clones, approximately 84% seen once. The sample was PBMCs. These receptors were taken from a girl under three years old in good health and CMV-seronegative. Each CDR3 is given with its conserved first and last residue. D genes are given only for firm matches.

d_call v_call cdr3_aa
TRBD1 TRBV27 CASRPTGGNGELFF
TRBD2 TRBV4-2 CASSQGLAGGTNTGELFF
NA TRBV19 CASRYAGTTGELFF
NA TRBV19 CASSQGMSRALREQYF
NA TRBV16 CASSQSTPSYNEQFF
TRBD2 TRBV4-1 CASSQEWPSGFAVYEQYF
TRBD2 TRBV6-4 CATEHPGLKNNEQFF
NA TRBV6-5 CASSYRGGSTDTQYF
TRBD1 TRBV10-3 CAIRVGTGNTEAFF
NA TRBV2 CASSMRETQYF
NA TRBV5-4 CASSSTYNEQFF
NA TRBV15 CATSRDLDSYEQYF
NA TRBV7-3 CASSFTNTGELFF
TRBD2 TRBV9 CASSLGTSGTQETQYF
NA TRBV4-1 CASSQGYQWGTYGYTF
TRBD1 TRBV5-1 CASSFWDRVGYEQYF
NA TRBV29-1 CSVEFSGPYNEQFF
TRBD2 TRBV4-3 CASSRTSSYNEQFF
NA TRBV5-1 CASSLRYARDEQFF
NA TRBV7-9 CSSSALGQGGPNSPLHF
TRBD1 TRBV5-1 CASSLVGGPDTQYF
NA TRBV18 CASSPQTGEAFF
TRBD1 TRBV5-6 CASSFDRVAKETQYF
NA TRBV5-4 CASSLLGRSTDTQYF